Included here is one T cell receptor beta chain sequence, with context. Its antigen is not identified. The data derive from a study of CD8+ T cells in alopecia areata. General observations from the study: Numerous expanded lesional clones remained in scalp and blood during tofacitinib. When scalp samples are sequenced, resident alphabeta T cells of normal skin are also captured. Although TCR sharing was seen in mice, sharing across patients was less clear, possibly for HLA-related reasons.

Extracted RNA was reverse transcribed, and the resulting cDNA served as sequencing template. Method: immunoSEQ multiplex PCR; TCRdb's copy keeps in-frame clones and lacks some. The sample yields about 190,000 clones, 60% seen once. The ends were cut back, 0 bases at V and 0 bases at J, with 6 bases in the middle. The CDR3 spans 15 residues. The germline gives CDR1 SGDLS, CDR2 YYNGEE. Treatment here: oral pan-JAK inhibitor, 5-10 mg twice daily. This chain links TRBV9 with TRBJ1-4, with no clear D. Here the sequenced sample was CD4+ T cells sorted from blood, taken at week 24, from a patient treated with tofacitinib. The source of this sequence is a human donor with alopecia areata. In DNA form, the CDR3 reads TGTGCCAGCAGCGTAGGCAGTACAACTAATGAAAAACTGTTTTTT. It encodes CASSVGSTTNEKLFF.